Below are 14 T cell receptor beta chains sequenced from a single sample in a study of T cells after yellow fever vaccination. MiXCR was run by TCRdb on the 5' RACE reads, yielding one entry per CDR3 protein. The sample lists 450,000 to 650,000 distinct CDR3 sequences, around a fifth seen once, with about a sixth in the top ten. Sequencing used PBMCs, obtained approximately 22 days after the first yellow fever vaccination. All receptors come from a young man who received the YFV17D yellow fever vaccine.

This clonotype was found a few times. The chain joins TRBV6-5 to TRBJ2-7; TRBD1 might be the D (6 bases). Trimming took 0 bases from V and 1 from J, leaving 16 bases between them. Per the germline V gene, CDR1 is MNHEY and CDR2 is SVGAGI. The CDR3 is made up of 17 amino acids. CDR3 nucleotides: TGTGCCAGCAGTTACTCGATGTCCGGACAGCCTTCCTACGAGCAGTACGTC. Protein sequence: CASSYSMSGQPSYEQYV.

The genes are TRBV15 and TRBJ2-1; 10 bases match TRBD1. With 0 bases clipped from V and 8 bases from J, the junction kept 7 bases outside the gene matches. This CDR3 is built from 16 residues. The germline CDR1 and CDR2 sequences are LNHNV and YYDKDF (reference sequence). CDR3 loop: CATSREGQGSGDEQFF. The CDR3 DNA is TGTGCCACCAGCAGAGAGGGACAGGGGTCGGGAGATGAGCAGTTCTTC.

The chain links TRBV27 to TRBJ2-1; D perhaps matches TRBD2 (6 bases). The CDR3 is 16 residues long. The ends were cut back, 4 bases at V and 0 bases at J, with 13 bases in the middle. CDR1 and CDR2 (germline): MNHEY, SMNVEV (reference sequence). The CDR3 coding sequence is TGTGCCAGCAGTTCTCTGACTAGGGGCTCCTACAATGAGCAGTTCTTC. It translates to CASSSLTRGSYNEQFF.

In this sample, this clonotype turned up a few times. The CDR3 loop is CASSVVGPEFMNTEAFF. In nucleotides, the CDR3 is TGTGCCAGCAGCGTAGTGGGGCCGGAGTTCATGAACACTGAAGCTTTCTTT. The chain uses TRBV9 and TRBJ1-1; the D gene is possibly TRBD1 (5 bases). Germline loops: CDR1 SGDLS, CDR2 YYNGEE. This CDR3 comprises 17 residues. V was cut by 0 bases and J by 0 bases, with 15 bases left in between.

There are a few counts of this clonotype. The chain couples TRBV4-2 to TRBJ1-6; 12 bases fit TRBD1. Germline lookup yields CDR1 LGHNA and CDR2 YNFKEQ. The CDR3 is 16 amino acids. The V gene end was trimmed by 3 bases and the J gene end by 11 bases; junction bases not matched to a gene: 8. The CDR3 region has the DNA TGTGCCAGCAGCCAGGCGGGACAGGGGGCCCTTCCACCCCTCCACTTT. Its translation: CASSQAGQGALPPLHF.

The chain combines TRBV5-5 with TRBJ1-6; no reliable D call. V lost 3 bases and J 2 bases, leaving 6 bases between the germline ends. Germline V lookup: CDR1 SGHKS, CDR2 YYEKEE (reference sequence). The CDR3 sequence is 14 residues long. The CDR3 coding sequence is TGTGCCAGCAGCTCTGTACCCTATAATTCACCCCTCCACTTT. This sequence encodes CASSSVPYNSPLHF.

This clonotype has ten or more counts. This chain uses TRBV12-3 or TRBV12-4 with TRBJ2-3; perhaps TRBD2 as D (5 bases). The V end lost 3 bases, the J end lost 0 bases, and 10 bases lay between the germline ends. This CDR3 has 15 residues. The CDR3 region has the DNA TGTGCCAGCAGTTTTCCCAGCGGAAGCACAGATACGCAGTATTTT. Translating gives CASSFPSGSTDTQYF.

The CDR3 loop reads CASSADYEQYF. The CDR3 region has the DNA TGCGCCAGCAGCGCCGACTACGAGCAGTACTTC. The chain links TRBV5-1 to TRBJ2-7, with D unresolved. There are 11 residues in the CDR3. Between the trimmed V and J ends, which lost 4 bases and 3 bases, there was a span of 5 bases. The germline V gene has CDR1 SGHRS and CDR2 YFSETQ.

The gene calls are TRBV18 and TRBJ2-1, with D uncertain. CDR3 length equals 13 residues. The V and J ends lost 2 bases and 6 bases respectively, with 8 bases between them. CDR1 KGHSH and CDR2 LQKENI come from the germline V gene. The CDR3 region is CASSPGSPNEQFF. CDR3 DNA: TGTGCCAGCTCACCAGGGTCCCCCAATGAGCAGTTCTTC.

The chain recombines TRBV7-2 with TRBJ2-2; D not certain. Trimming took 5 bases from V and 5 from J, leaving 12 bases between them. The CDR3 has 14 residues. Germline V gene data show CDR1 as SGHTA and CDR2 as FQGNSA. This CDR3 is CASSHQWKTGELFF. The CDR3 DNA is TGTGCCAGCAGCCACCAATGGAAAACCGGGGAGCTGTTTTTT.

This chain uses TRBV30 with TRBJ1-2; TRBD1 agrees at 9 bases. Germline V lookup: CDR1 GTSNPN, CDR2 SVGIG (reference sequence). V shed 0 bases, J shed 8 bases, and the junction held 4 bases outside the gene matches. This CDR3 contains 13 residues. This CDR3 reads CAWSVTGGWGYTF. In DNA form, the CDR3 reads TGTGCCTGGAGTGTTACAGGGGGCTGGGGCTACACCTTC.

The V call is TRBV15, the J call TRBJ1-1; 10 nucleotides align to TRBD1. CDR3 length equals 15 residues. The germline V gene has CDR1 LNHNV and CDR2 YYDKDF (reference sequence). The V gene end was trimmed by 6 bases and the J gene end by 2 bases; junction bases not matched to a gene: 6. The CDR3 DNA follows: TGTGCCACCAGTCGACAGGGGGCGCGTAACACTGAAGCTTTCTTT. It is translated as CATSRQGARNTEAFF.

The count of this clonotype is one. The chain recombines TRBV5-1 with TRBJ1-2; 9 bases are a match to TRBD1. J lost 6 bases, V lost 6 bases, and 9 bases had no gene match. CDR1 SGHRS and CDR2 YFSETQ come from the germline V gene. This CDR3 has 14 amino acids. In DNA form, the CDR3 reads TGCGCCAGCACCTCACAGGGGGCGTCGAATGGCTACACCTTC. This codes for CASTSQGASNGYTF.

CDR3 residues: CAWSVPRAGDGYTF. The CDR3 DNA follows: TGTGCCTGGAGTGTACCCCGGGCAGGCGACGGCTACACCTTC. J is TRBJ1-2 and V is TRBV30; D unresolved. CDR1 and CDR2 (germline): GTSNPN, SVGIG (reference sequence). CDR3 length: 14 amino acids. Trimming cost V 0 bases and J 8 bases, with 16 bases left between them.